The 22 T cell receptor beta chains presented below share a single source sample, sequenced in a study of read filtering for tumor transcriptome and immune sequencing. This library used roughly 400 ng RNA and molecular barcoded adaptors spanning alpha/delta and beta/gamma chains. TCRdb fed the reads into MiXCR, producing one record per CDR3 protein. This table has 65,000 or so distinct CDR3 sequences, roughly 19% appearing once. Specimen: a population of CD138-negative cells sorted from bone marrow. These receptors came from a donor over 35 with multiple myeloma.

At least ten counts were recorded for this clonotype. This chain uses TRBV5-1 with TRBJ1-6, with 8 bases matching TRBD1. The CDR3 spans 15 residues. The germline gives CDR1 SGHRS, CDR2 YFSETQ. Unmatched junction bases numbered 0, after V lost 0 bases and J lost 4 bases. This CDR3 is CASSLGQGYNSPLHF. CDR3 DNA sequence: TGCGCCAGCAGCTTGGGACAGGGGTATAATTCACCCCTCCACTTT.

This clonotype was recorded at least ten times. The chain has TRBV20-1 and TRBJ1-1, with a possible D match to TRBD1 (5 bases). This CDR3 is built from 12 residues. V was trimmed by 6 bases and J by 4 bases, leaving 12 bases between them. Germline CDR1 DFQATT, CDR2 SNEGSKA (reference sequence). CDR3 nucleotides: TGCAGTGCCCAAGGGGCGCGCACTGAAGCTTTCTTT. This gives the protein CSAQGARTEAFF.

The chain has TRBV9 and TRBJ2-1, with D possibly TRBD2 on 6 matching bases. V lost 3 bases and J lost 0, with 7 bases in between. The CDR3 loop spans 14 amino acids. The germline gives CDR1 SGDLS, CDR2 YYNGEE. The CDR3 loop is CASSDGGSYNEQFF. The CDR3 DNA reads TGTGCCAGCAGCGACGGGGGCTCCTACAATGAGCAGTTCTTC.

Many counts were recorded for this clonotype. The V call is TRBV7-2, the J call TRBJ2-5, with unresolved D. V gave up 2 bases and J gave up 2 bases, with 6 bases separating them. CDR3 length: 13 residues. Germline lookup yields CDR1 SGHTA and CDR2 FQGNSA. CDR3 residues: CASSLYRQETQYF. Here the CDR3 DNA reads TGTGCCAGCAGCTTATACAGACAAGAGACCCAGTACTTC.

This clonotype has only one observation. The chain recombines TRBV3-1 with TRBJ2-3; 9 nucleotides align to TRBD1. Per the germline V gene, CDR1 is LGHDT and CDR2 is YNNKEL (reference sequence). After removal of 4 bases from V and 6 bases from J, the junction contained 8 bases not matched to a gene. The CDR3 length is 15 residues. The CDR3 spells CASSPRDRVSDTQYF. The CDR3 coding sequence is TGTGCCAGCAGCCCTCGGGACAGGGTGTCTGATACGCAGTATTTT.

About this clonotype: A much larger clone differs from this one at a single base, so this may be a read error. The chain employs TRBV16 and TRBJ1-5; D may be TRBD1 (5 bases). The CDR3 is 16 residues long. Germline CDR1 KGHSY, CDR2 FQNENV. CDR3 in DNA: TGTGCCAGCGGCCAAAGTGCAGGGTTTGGCAATCAGCCCCAGCATTTT. It is translated as CASGQSAGFGNQPQHF.

The chain carries TRBV7-9 and TRBJ2-3, with D unresolved. This CDR3 is 12 amino acids long. Trimming left V 1 base short and J 7 bases short, with 6 bases between. Germline V gene data show CDR1 as SEHNR and CDR2 as FQNEAQ (reference sequence). The CDR3 sequence: CASSLDSNTQYF. CDR3 nucleotides: TGTGCCAGCAGCTTAGACAGCAATACGCAGTATTTT.

The rearrangement uses TRBV24-1 and TRBJ2-2; D remains ambiguous. The CDR3 is 13 residues long. Trimming took 2 bases from V and 8 from J, leaving 8 bases between them. Germline values: CDR1 KGHDR, CDR2 SFDVKD. The CDR3 DNA follows: TGTGCCACCAGTGATTCCCCTGAGGGGGAGCTGTTTTTT. Its protein is CATSDSPEGELFF.

This clonotype was found a few times. The genes are TRBV12-3 or TRBV12-4 and TRBJ2-6; 8 bases are a match to TRBD1. The length of the CDR3 is 19 residues. V lost 0 bases to trimming and J lost 3 bases; unmatched junction nucleotides: 10. As DNA, the CDR3 is TGTGCCAGCAGTTTAGCAGGACAGGGCAGGGTAGGTGGGGCCAACGTCCTGACTTTC. Translating gives CASSLAGQGRVGGANVLTF.

This clonotype was seen repeatedly, ten times or more. The V gene is TRBV10-3, the J gene TRBJ2-7; possible D gene TRBD1, 6 bases. CDR1 and CDR2 (germline): ENHRY, SYGVKD. V shed 7 bases and J shed 0 bases, with 13 bases lying between them. The CDR3 runs 14 residues. The CDR3 loop is CAINPTGSSYEQYF. The CDR3 DNA is TGTGCCATCAACCCGACAGGTAGCTCCTACGAGCAGTACTTC.

This clonotype was found once. Being one base from a much bigger clone, this may be a read error. V is TRBV7-8 and J is TRBJ2-5; maybe TRBD2 (6 bases). Germline CDR1 SGHVS, CDR2 FQNEAQ. The CDR3 spans 14 residues. The CDR3 here is CASSLGDGGETKYF. CDR3 bases: TGTGCCAGCAGTTTGGGGGACGGCGGGGAGACCAAGTACTTC. The entire variable domain, with the rest obtained from reference TRBV7-8 and TRBJ2-5, is as follows: GAGVSQSPRYKVAKRGQDVALRCDPISGHVSLFWYQQALGQGPEFLTYFQNEAQLDKSGLPSDRFFAERPEGSVSTLKIQRTQQEDSAVYLCASSLGDGGETKYFGPGTRLLVL.

This clonotype was seen many times. The V and J genes are TRBV5-1 and TRBJ2-1, with D possibly TRBD2 on 6 matching bases. Germline V gene data show CDR1 as SGHRS and CDR2 as YFSETQ. V lost 0 bases and J lost 5, with 12 bases in between. This CDR3 is 15 amino acids long. The CDR3 is CASSLEGGGHNEQFF. As DNA, the CDR3 is TGCGCCAGCAGCTTGGAGGGAGGAGGACACAATGAGCAGTTCTTC.

This clonotype was counted many times. The J gene is TRBJ2-1, the V gene TRBV29-1; 11 bases agree with TRBD2. J gave up 14 bases and V 4 bases, and 7 bases lay outside the gene matches. The CDR3 extends over 12 amino acids. The germline gives CDR1 SQVTM, CDR2 ANQGSEA. The CDR3 here is CSVARTSGWEFF. The CDR3 DNA follows: TGCAGCGTTGCAAGGACTAGCGGGTGGGAGTTCTTC.

This clonotype was seen many times. The chain couples TRBV2 to TRBJ1-2; D call uncertain. The CDR3 totals 12 residues. In germline, CDR1 is SNHLY, CDR2 FYNNEI. Between the trimmed V and J ends, which lost 4 bases and 1 base, there was a span of 4 bases. The CDR3 spells CASSVSNYGYTF. In DNA, the CDR3 is TGTGCCAGCAGTGTCAGTAACTATGGCTACACCTTC.

This clonotype is labeled as medium-sized (0.01 to 0.1%). The chain's CDR3 is CATSTLAGGYNEQFF. CDR3 bases: TGTGCCACCAGCACTCTAGCGGGGGGCTACAATGAGCAGTTCTTC. This chain joins TRBV15 and TRBJ2-1; TRBD2 matches at 11 bases. CDR1 is LNHNV, CDR2 YYDKDF, per germline (reference sequence). The CDR3 consists of 15 residues. J was trimmed by 3 bases and V by 4 bases; bases with no gene match: 2.

Ten or more counts support this clonotype. The V gene is TRBV29-1, the J gene TRBJ1-1; weak D call: TRBD1 (6 bases). The CDR3 has 12 residues. Germline assignment: CDR1 SQVTM and CDR2 ANQGSEA. This CDR3 is CASPQGDTEAFF. The DNA for the CDR3 is TGCGCGAGTCCACAGGGTGACACTGAAGCTTTCTTT.

By frequency in the sample, this clonotype is medium-sized. The chain has TRBV20-1 and TRBJ2-1, with D unresolved. The V gene's germline CDR1 is DFQATT and CDR2 SNEGSKA (reference sequence). V was clipped by 5 bases and J by 10 bases, with 15 bases between them. The CDR3 totals 12 residues. The CDR3 sequence: CSAALLREEQFF. For the CDR3, the DNA is TGCAGTGCTGCCCTACTCCGTGAGGAGCAGTTCTTC.

This clonotype was picked up many times. This chain uses TRBV30 with TRBJ1-1; tentative D call: TRBD1 (5 bases). The CDR3 consists of 16 residues. Germline V gene lookup returns CDR1 GTSNPN and CDR2 SVGIG (reference sequence). V was clipped by 2 bases and J by 0 bases, with 16 bases between them. The CDR3 spells CAWSPRQTPLNTEAFF. The CDR3 nucleotides are TGTGCCTGGAGTCCCCGACAGACTCCGCTGAACACTGAAGCTTTCTTT.

At least ten counts were recorded for this clonotype. The chain recombines TRBV5-6 with TRBJ2-1; the D gene could be TRBD1 or TRBD2 (5 bases each). The V gene lost 4 bases and the J gene lost 9 bases, with 17 bases spanning the gap. Germline CDR1 reads SGHDT; CDR2 reads YYEEEE. This CDR3 is 14 amino acids long. CDR3 in amino acids: CASSPGPSSGEQFF. CDR3 in DNA: TGTGCCAGCAGCCCGGGACCCAGCTCGGGTGAGCAGTTCTTC.

This clonotype came up many times. CDR3 DNA: TGCGCCAGCAGTCAAGGGACAGGGGGCTATGGCTACACCTTC. It yields the protein CASSQGTGGYGYTF. This chain joins TRBV5-1 and TRBJ1-2, with 11 bases aligning to TRBD1. Trimming removed 5 bases from V and 4 bases from J; junction bases left unmatched: 4. Germline CDR1 SGHRS, CDR2 YFSETQ. The CDR3 length is 14 residues.

About this clonotype itself: One base away lies a much larger clone, so this may be a sequencing read error. Without the conserved terminal phenylalanine or tryptophan, this CDR3 likely stems from a read error. V and J are TRBV29-1 and TRBJ1-2, with D possibly being TRBD1 (5 bases). Deletions cut 2 bases from V and 4 bases from J, with 11 bases between. The CDR3 consists of 13 residues. Looked up from germline, CDR1 is SQVTM and CDR2 is ANQGSEA. CDR3 nucleotides: TGCAGCGTTGAACTAGGGGAGACCTATGGCTACACCCTC. Amino acid sequence: CSVELGETYGYTL.

This clonotype came up many times. The chain recombines TRBV28 with TRBJ2-1; no firm D call. Germline assignment: CDR1 MDHEN and CDR2 SYDVKM. CDR3 length equals 16 residues. V shed 6 bases and J shed 2 bases, with 17 bases lying between them. CDR3 protein: CASSPRIPRTYNEQFF. The CDR3 nucleotides are TGTGCCAGCAGCCCTCGTATCCCCCGGACCTACAATGAGCAGTTCTTC.